These 5 T cell receptor beta chains were all obtained from the same sample, sequenced in a study of blood T cell repertoires in COVID-19. Sequenced by immunoSEQ multiplex PCR; TCRdb stores in-frame clones only, minus some. The table lists about 150,000 clones, around 84% of them singletons. Input material: peripheral blood. The receptors originated from an elderly man with acute or convalescent COVID-19.

The chain couples TRBV27 to TRBJ2-1, with D tentatively TRBD2 (6 bases). V shed 2 bases and J shed 9 bases, with 14 bases lying between them. Germline CDR1 and CDR2: MNHEY and SMNVEV (reference sequence). The CDR3 runs 14 residues. The chain's CDR3 is CASSLAGGDGEQFF. CDR3 DNA sequence: TGTGCCAGCAGTTTAGCCGGGGGTGACGGTGAGCAGTTCTTC.

V is TRBV27 and J is TRBJ2-2, with a weak D call TRBD1 (5 bases). The germline CDR1 and CDR2 sequences are MNHEY and SMNVEV (reference sequence). V was shortened by 1 base and J by 7 bases, with 13 bases between the two germline ends. The CDR3 extends over 15 amino acids. CDR3 in amino acids: CASSLFPGWSGELFF. The CDR3 region has the DNA TGTGCCAGCAGTTTATTCCCAGGGTGGAGCGGGGAGCTGTTTTTT.

A few counts support this clone. The chain links TRBV28 to TRBJ1-6; 7 nucleotides align to TRBD1. The CDR3 spans 15 residues. Germline lookup yields CDR1 MDHEN and CDR2 SYDVKM. The J segment lost 5 bases and the V segment lost 5 bases, leaving 6 bases of the junction unmatched. This CDR3 reads CASSPPDRNNSPLHF. The CDR3 coding sequence is TGTGCCAGCAGTCCACCGGACAGGAATAATTCACCCCTCCACTTT.

This chain joins TRBV24-1 and TRBJ1-2, with TRBD1 identical over 10 bases. V trimming: 4 bases; J trimming: 4 bases; junction bases outside the gene matches: 8. Germline V gives CDR1 KGHDR, CDR2 SFDVKD. The CDR3 length is 16 residues. The CDR3 protein is CATSDPRTGGVYGYTF. For the CDR3, the DNA is TGTGCCACCAGTGACCCGCGGACAGGGGGAGTCTATGGCTACACCTTC.

The chain is built from TRBV11-3 and TRBJ1-4, with 8 bases aligning to TRBD1. The ends lost 5 bases at V and 8 bases at J; junction bases unmatched: 7. Looked up from germline, CDR1 is SGHNT and CDR2 is YENEEA. The CDR3 loop spans 14 amino acids. Here the CDR3 DNA reads TGTGCCAGCAGCCCAGGGGGCGCGGGAGAAAAACTGTTTTTT. Protein sequence: CASSPGGAGEKLFF.